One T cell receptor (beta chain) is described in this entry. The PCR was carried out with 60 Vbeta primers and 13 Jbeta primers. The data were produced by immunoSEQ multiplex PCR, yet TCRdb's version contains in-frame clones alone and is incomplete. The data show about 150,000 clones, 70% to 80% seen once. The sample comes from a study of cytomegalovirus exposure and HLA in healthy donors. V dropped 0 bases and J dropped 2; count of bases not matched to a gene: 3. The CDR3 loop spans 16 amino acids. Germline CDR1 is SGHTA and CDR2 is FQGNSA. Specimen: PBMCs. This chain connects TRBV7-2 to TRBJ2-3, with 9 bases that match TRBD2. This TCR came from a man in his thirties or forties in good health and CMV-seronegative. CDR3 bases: TGTGCCAGCAGCTTAGCCCTAGCGGGGTTCACAGATACGCAGTATTTT. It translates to CASSLALAGFTDTQYF.